This entry lists 22 T cell receptor beta chains sequenced from one sample in a study of cytotoxic CD8 clonotypes in ibrutinib-treated CLL. Sequencing was performed with immunoSEQ multiplex PCR; in TCRdb, only in-frame clones are kept and a portion is missing. The sample includes 150,000 or so clones, 70% to 90% of them seen just once. The material was PBMCs, obtained after 24 months of ibrutinib treatment. These receptors were collected from a human donor with chronic lymphocytic leukemia.

A single count supports this clone. The V and J genes are TRBV7-9 and TRBJ2-1; D not resolved. V was clipped by 5 bases and J by 6 bases, with 8 bases between them. The CDR3 consists of 12 residues. The germline V gene encodes CDR1 SEHNR and CDR2 FQNEAQ (reference sequence). The CDR3 nucleotides read TGTGCCAGCAGCCCCACGTTCAATGAGCAGTTCTTC. Translating it yields CASSPTFNEQFF. The full variable domain, its missing parts supplied by reference TRBV7-9 and TRBJ2-1, is DTGVSQNPRHKITKRGQNVTFRCDPISEHNRLYWYRQTLGQGPEFLTYFQNEAQLEKSRLLSDRFSAERPKGSFSTLEIQRTEQGDSAMYLCASSPTFNEQFFGPGTRLTVL.

The V gene is TRBV10-3, the J gene TRBJ2-7; D is undetermined. The CDR3 extends over 17 amino acids. Trimming left V 10 bases short and J 2 bases short, with 27 bases between. Germline loops: CDR1 ENHRY, CDR2 SYGVKD. This CDR3 is CATKQTTYGLLAYEQYF. The CDR3 bases are TGTGCCACAAAACAGACCACCTACGGGCTCTTGGCCTACGAGCAGTACTTC.

This chain joins TRBV15 and TRBJ2-2, with D tentatively TRBD1 or TRBD2 (5 bases each). The V end was cut by 5 bases, the J end by 9 bases, with 16 bases between. The CDR3 is made up of 14 amino acids. The germline CDR1 and CDR2 sequences are LNHNV and YYDKDF (reference sequence). The CDR3 sequence is CATSDPGTTWELFF. The CDR3 coding sequence is TGTGCCACCAGCGACCCCGGGACGACCTGGGAGCTGTTTTTT.

Remarks on this clone: The same CDR3 can be traced to other DNA sequences in this sample. This chain links TRBV6-5 with TRBJ2-2, with TRBD1 matching 7 bases. The CDR3 loop spans 14 amino acids. V was pared by 6 bases and J by 5 bases, with 6 bases of the junction left unmatched. Per the germline V gene, CDR1 is MNHEY and CDR2 is SVGAGI. CDR3 loop: CASSRQGGTGELFF. The DNA of the CDR3 is TGTGCCAGCAGCCGACAGGGCGGGACCGGGGAGCTGTTTTTT.

V usage is TRBV18 and J usage is TRBJ1-2, with D unresolved. CDR3 size: 15 residues. Trimming stripped 2 bases from V and 0 bases from J, with 10 bases between. Per the germline V gene, CDR1 is KGHSH and CDR2 is LQKENI. This CDR3 is CASSPNVEANYGYTF. The CDR3, as DNA: TGTGCCAGCTCACCAAATGTCGAAGCTAACTATGGCTACACCTTC.

The chain employs TRBV2 and TRBJ1-3, with D possibly matching TRBD1 (5 bases). Trimming shortened V by 2 bases and J by 4 bases, and 12 bases separated the two germline ends. The CDR3 totals 15 residues. Germline loops: CDR1 SNHLY, CDR2 FYNNEI. CDR3: CASSESRAHGNTIYF. Here the CDR3 DNA reads TGTGCCAGCAGTGAAAGCAGGGCGCACGGAAACACCATATATTTT.

The chain couples TRBV10-3 to TRBJ1-1; perhaps TRBD1 as D (5 bases). CDR3 length: 13 amino acids. The germline V and J ends were trimmed by 6 bases and 1 base, with 9 bases remaining between them. Germline V gene data show CDR1 as ENHRY and CDR2 as SYGVKD. CDR3 amino acids: CAISREPNTEAFF. CDR3 coding DNA: TGTGCCATCAGCAGGGAGCCGAACACTGAAGCTTTCTTT.

This clone came up once. This chain joins TRBV18 and TRBJ2-5; possible D gene TRBD2, 6 bases. Germline V CDR1 and CDR2: KGHSH, LQKENI. Trimming cost V 3 bases and J 7 bases, with 12 bases left between them. The CDR3 is 13 residues long. CDR3 nucleotide sequence: TGTGCCAGCTCACCGCCTAGCGAGGGGACCCAGTACTTC. Translated, it gives CASSPPSEGTQYF.

There are a few counts of this clone. V gene TRBV28 combines with J gene TRBJ1-5, with D unclear. Looked up from germline, CDR1 is MDHEN and CDR2 is SYDVKM. The CDR3 has 16 amino acids. Deletions cut 3 bases from V and 1 base from J, with 13 bases between. The CDR3 sequence: CASSFRRVVSNQPQHF. The CDR3 DNA reads as TGTGCCAGCAGTTTTAGACGGGTTGTGAGCAATCAGCCCCAGCATTTT.

V is TRBV19 and J is TRBJ1-1; D is perhaps TRBD1 (5 bases). V lost 4 bases to trimming and J lost 10 bases, with 13 bases between them. The CDR3 runs 12 residues. The germline V gene has CDR1 LNHDA and CDR2 SQIVND (reference sequence). The CDR3 DNA sequence: TGTGCCAGTAGTACCCCAGGGAGGGCAGCTTTCTTT. Translating gives CASSTPGRAAFF.

This clone was seen more than once but under ten times. V and J are TRBV4-3 and TRBJ1-1, with TRBD1 as a possible D gene (5 bases). V was trimmed by 4 bases and J by 6 bases, leaving 30 bases between them. The length of the CDR3 is 19 residues. Germline lookup yields CDR1 LGHNA and CDR2 YSLEER. CDR3 DNA: TGCGCCAGCAGCCCCGGGTCGGGCAGGGCCACTGGGACCTACTCTGAAGCTTTCTTT. Its translation is CASSPGSGRATGTYSEAFF.

This sequence joins TRBV5-1 and TRBJ2-1; perhaps TRBD2 as D (6 bases). Germline V CDR1 and CDR2: SGHRS, YFSETQ. This CDR3 is 15 amino acids long. The ends were cut back, 3 bases at V and 6 bases at J, with 16 bases in the middle. The CDR3 DNA follows: TGCGCCAGCAGCTCCGGGGGTGGAAACGTCAATGAGCAGTTCTTC. It specifies CASSSGGGNVNEQFF.

The chain has TRBV7-3 and TRBJ2-1; D is ambiguous. The CDR3 extends over 13 amino acids. Germline loops: CDR1 SGHTA, CDR2 FQGTGA. V was pared by 3 bases and J by 5 bases, with 8 bases between. CDR3 sequence: CASSLGWNNEQFF. Here the CDR3 DNA reads TGTGCCAGCAGCTTGGGCTGGAACAATGAGCAGTTCTTC.

This clone has only one observation. The chain couples TRBV6-5 to TRBJ2-3; 7 bases fit TRBD2. The CDR3 totals 11 residues. The V gene's germline CDR1 is MNHEY and CDR2 SVGAGI. With V trimmed by 7 bases and J by 5 bases, 0 bases remained unmatched. The CDR3 region is CASKRGDTQYF. The CDR3 bases are TGTGCCAGCAAGCGGGGAGATACGCAGTATTTT.

Only a few counts were recorded for this clone. The chain recombines TRBV9 with TRBJ1-2; D may be TRBD1 (6 bases). Per the germline V gene, CDR1 is SGDLS and CDR2 is YYNGEE. Trimming removed 2 bases from V and 7 bases from J, with 21 bases in between. The CDR3 has 16 amino acids. CDR3 sequence reads: CASSVGGIGGEAGYTF. The CDR3, as DNA: TGTGCCAGCAGCGTGGGCGGTATAGGGGGTGAAGCTGGCTACACCTTC.

The gene calls are TRBV2 and TRBJ2-1, with 9 bases that match TRBD2. Trimming removed 8 bases from V and 6 bases from J; junction bases left unmatched: 11. The CDR3 extends over 15 amino acids. From germline, CDR1 is SNHLY and CDR2 FYNNEI. DNA for the CDR3: TGTGCCAGCTCAGGCCCGGGACTAGCTCCCAATGAGCAGTTCTTC. Residues: CASSGPGLAPNEQFF.

V gene TRBV28 combines with J gene TRBJ2-5; no definite D call. Germline loops: CDR1 MDHEN, CDR2 SYDVKM. The CDR3 runs to 14 residues. The V and J ends lost 5 bases and 1 base respectively, with 11 bases between them. This chain's CDR3 is CASSPPFRQETQYF. In DNA form, the CDR3 reads TGTGCCAGCAGTCCCCCCTTTCGCCAAGAGACCCAGTACTTC.

The chain carries TRBV19 and TRBJ1-1; possible D gene TRBD1, 5 bases. The CDR3 is 14 residues long. Trimming left V 2 bases short and J 4 bases short, with 11 bases between. Germline V gene data show CDR1 as LNHDA and CDR2 as SQIVND (reference sequence). CDR3 sequence: CASSIWGTVTEAFF. Written as DNA, the CDR3 is TGTGCCAGTAGTATATGGGGGACGGTCACTGAAGCTTTCTTT.

This chain joins TRBV27 and TRBJ1-1; TRBD1 aligns across 9 bases. The length of the CDR3 is 15 residues. V lost 3 bases to trimming and J lost 4 bases; unmatched junction nucleotides: 6. Germline values: CDR1 MNHEY, CDR2 SMNVEV (reference sequence). Here the CDR3 DNA reads TGTGCCAGCAGTTTCGGACAGGGGAGAGTCACTGAAGCTTTCTTT. It specifies CASSFGQGRVTEAFF.

The chain recombines TRBV14 with TRBJ1-2; TRBD1 agrees at 10 bases. Germline loops: CDR1 SGHDN, CDR2 FVKESK. This CDR3 is 15 amino acids long. The ends lost 6 bases at V and 4 bases at J; junction bases unmatched: 8. This chain's CDR3 is CASRLAGTGVYGYTF. As DNA, the CDR3 is TGTGCCAGCAGACTTGCCGGGACAGGGGTCTATGGCTACACCTTC.

The CDR3 DNA reads as TGTGCCAGCAGCTCCGGACTAGTCAACAATGAGCAGTTCTTC. Translation: CASSSGLVNNEQFF. The chain links TRBV7-3 to TRBJ2-1; 7 bases align to TRBD2. CDR3 size: 14 residues. The germline CDR1 and CDR2 sequences are SGHTA and FQGTGA. Trimming at V came to 4 bases and at J to 5 bases, leaving 5 bases not matched to a gene.

This clone has more than one count but fewer than ten. The chain joins TRBV11-2 to TRBJ2-6; 9 nucleotides line up with TRBD1. Germline V gene lookup returns CDR1 SGHAT and CDR2 FQNNGV. V dropped 3 bases and J dropped 13; count of bases not matched to a gene: 7. This CDR3 region has 14 residues. The CDR3 DNA sequence: TGTGCCAGCAGCTTGGTACAGGGGGCTTGGGTCCTGACTTTC. It yields the protein CASSLVQGAWVLTF.